Following are 18 T cell receptor beta chains from one sample sequenced in a study of T cells after yellow fever vaccination. A single record per CDR3 protein comes from TCRdb applying MiXCR to the 5' RACE reads. The sample consists of about 300,000 distinct CDR3 sequences, approximately 3.9% of them appearing once. This sample comprised PBMCs, obtained 5 days after the yellow fever booster vaccination. These receptor sequences come from a man younger than 35 who received the YFV17D yellow fever vaccine.

The V and J genes are TRBV20-1 and TRBJ1-2; 10 nucleotides agree with TRBD1. V gave up 5 bases and J gave up 4 bases; unmatched junction bases: 7. Germline V CDR1 and CDR2: DFQATT, SNEGSKA (reference sequence). This CDR3 spans 14 amino acids. For the CDR3, the DNA is TGCAGTGCTGGCGACAGGGGGCTCGCCTATGGCTACACCTTC. This sequence encodes CSAGDRGLAYGYTF.

Many counts were recorded for this clonotype. V usage is TRBV5-1 and J usage is TRBJ2-7; TRBD2 agrees at 8 bases. V was clipped by 0 bases and J by 0 bases; unmatched bases: 2. CDR1 and CDR2 (germline): SGHRS, YFSETQ. This CDR3 has 15 amino acids. Here the CDR3 DNA reads TGCGCCAGCAGCTTGGTTGCGGGGGGCTCCTACGAGCAGTACGTC. It is translated as CASSLVAGGSYEQYV.

This chain connects TRBV7-3 to TRBJ1-3; 7 bases match TRBD1. V dropped 9 bases and J dropped 2; count of bases not matched to a gene: 10. CDR1 and CDR2 (germline): SGHTA, FQGTGA. The CDR3 sequence is 15 residues long. CDR3 sequence: CASSIGDSTGNTIYF. The DNA of the CDR3 is TGTGCCAGTTCCATCGGGGACAGTACTGGAAACACCATATATTTT.

The chain joins TRBV2 to TRBJ1-1; TRBD1 is a possible D gene (6 bases). Germline V gene lookup returns CDR1 SNHLY and CDR2 FYNNEI. CDR3 size: 13 residues. V was cut by 7 bases and J by 8 bases, with 17 bases left in between. The CDR3 DNA reads TGTGCCAGCACCTATGACAGGTCCCTGGAAGCTTTCTTT. This codes for CASTYDRSLEAFF.

This clonotype was observed at least ten times. The CDR3 spells CAISDTKGRIEQYF. The CDR3 DNA sequence: TGTGCCATCAGTGACACTAAGGGACGGATCGAGCAGTACTTC. The chain is built from TRBV10-3 and TRBJ2-7, with D possibly called TRBD1 or TRBD2 (5 bases each). Germline CDR1 ENHRY, CDR2 SYGVKD. This CDR3 has 14 residues. The ends were cut back, 3 bases at V and 6 bases at J, with 15 bases in the middle.

This clonotype appeared a few times. V gene TRBV5-1 combines with J gene TRBJ2-2; D is tentatively TRBD1 or TRBD2 (5 bases each). The CDR3 contains 17 residues. Trimming shortened V by 0 bases and J by 0 bases, and 12 bases separated the two germline ends. Germline V gene data show CDR1 as SGHRS and CDR2 as YFSETQ. The CDR3 nucleotides read TGCGCCAGCAGCTTGGTCTTGGGGACGGCGAACACCGGGGAGCTGTTTTTT. It codes for CASSLVLGTANTGELFF.

The chain links TRBV5-1 to TRBJ2-5, with 9 bases fitting TRBD1. CDR1 and CDR2 (germline): SGHRS, YFSETQ. V was clipped by 7 bases and J by 5 bases; unmatched bases: 15. CDR3 length: 16 amino acids. The CDR3 DNA sequence: TGCGCCAGCGACAGCAGGGGACAGGGTAGTCTCGAGACCCAGTACTTC. Protein product: CASDSRGQGSLETQYF.

This chain links TRBV14 with TRBJ2-5, with TRBD2 as a possible D gene (5 bases). The germline V and J ends were trimmed by 4 bases and 1 base, with 16 bases remaining between them. The CDR3 extends over 16 amino acids. Germline V lookup: CDR1 SGHDN, CDR2 FVKESK. CDR3 nucleotides: TGTGCCAGCAGCCCTCTCAGAGTAGCGCGCCAAGAGACCCAGTACTTC. Protein: CASSPLRVARQETQYF.

This rearrangement joins TRBV28 to TRBJ2-2, with 10 bases lining up with TRBD1. The CDR3 consists of 15 residues. J was trimmed by 3 bases and V by 7 bases; bases with no gene match: 5. CDR1 and CDR2 from the germline V gene are MDHEN and SYDVKM. Written as DNA, the CDR3 is TGTGCCAGCATTCCGGGACAGGGGTACACCGGGGAGCTGTTTTTT. Amino acids: CASIPGQGYTGELFF.

In its sample, this clonotype was seen a few times. This rearrangement joins TRBV10-3 to TRBJ2-1, with 7 bases that match TRBD2. With 4 bases clipped from V and 6 bases from J, the junction kept 6 bases outside the gene matches. This CDR3 spans 14 amino acids. Germline values: CDR1 ENHRY, CDR2 SYGVKD. In DNA form, the CDR3 reads TGTGCCATCAGTGCCGAAGCGGGGTTCAATGAGCAGTTCTTC. Amino acids: CAISAEAGFNEQFF.

CDR3 DNA sequence: TGTGCCAGCAGCTCCCGGATGAGGAACACTGAAGCTTTCTTT. Translating gives CASSSRMRNTEAFF. This chain joins TRBV7-9 and TRBJ1-1; D not resolved. The CDR3 runs 14 residues. CDR1 and CDR2 (germline): SEHNR, FQNEAQ (reference sequence). Trimming took 4 bases from V and 1 from J, leaving 10 bases between them.

This clonotype has a handful of counts. The chain carries TRBV7-2 and TRBJ2-5; 11 nucleotides match TRBD2. Germline CDR1 is SGHTA and CDR2 is FQGNSA. CDR3 length: 15 amino acids. The V and J ends lost 4 bases and 5 bases, in that order; junction bases with no gene match: 6. This CDR3 reads CASSSRLAGSETQYF. CDR3 nucleotide sequence: TGTGCCAGCAGCTCTCGACTAGCGGGGAGTGAGACCCAGTACTTC.

This chain connects TRBV27 to TRBJ2-6, with D perhaps matching TRBD1 (6 bases). Germline V gene sequence: CDR1 MNHEY, CDR2 SMNVEV (reference sequence). This CDR3 spans 15 amino acids. The V and J ends lost 4 bases and 2 bases respectively, with 9 bases between them. CDR3 coding DNA: TGTGCCAGCAGTTACTACAGGGCTGGGGCCAACGTCCTGACTTTC. Translation: CASSYYRAGANVLTF.

V is TRBV4-3 and J is TRBJ2-3; 8 nucleotides agree with TRBD2. Looked up from germline, CDR1 is LGHNA and CDR2 is YSLEER. V was clipped by 0 bases and J by 0 bases; unmatched bases: 5. The CDR3 sequence is 17 residues long. As DNA, the CDR3 is TGCGCCAGCAGCCAAGAACCGACTAGCGACAGCACAGATACGCAGTATTTT. The encoded protein is CASSQEPTSDSTDTQYF.

This clonotype was counted between two and nine times. V and J are TRBV6-5 and TRBJ2-7, with 7 bases aligning to TRBD2. Germline values: CDR1 MNHEY, CDR2 SVGAGI. The length of the CDR3 is 17 residues. V was pared by 0 bases and J by 1 base, with 9 bases of the junction left unmatched. DNA for the CDR3: TGTGCCAGCAGTTACTCGGGAGGGCGCGGGTTTTCCTACGAGCAGTACTTC. It yields the protein CASSYSGGRGFSYEQYF.

V gene TRBV5-1 combines with J gene TRBJ1-3; D possibly corresponds to TRBD1 (6 bases). The CDR3 is made up of 12 amino acids. Deletions cut 7 bases from V and 2 bases from J, with 7 bases between. CDR1 and CDR2 (germline): SGHRS, YFSETQ. This chain's CDR3 is CASRGPGNTIYF. The DNA for the CDR3 is TGCGCCAGCCGGGGGCCTGGAAACACCATATATTTT.

The chain has TRBV12-2 and TRBJ1-4; the D call TRBD1 from the table was never checked on the DNA. TRBV12-2 is a pseudogene locus. The CDR3 length is 16 residues. The CDR3 region has the DNA TGTGCAAGTCGCTTAACACGACAGGGCCTGCATGAAAAACTGTTTTTT. It encodes CASRLTRQGLHEKLFF.

This clonotype was counted ten times or more. The chain links TRBV6-6 to TRBJ2-3; a weak D match, TRBD1 (5 bases). Deletions cut 7 bases from V and 2 bases from J, with 10 bases between. The V gene's germline CDR1 is MNHNY and CDR2 SVGAGI (reference sequence). This CDR3 has 13 amino acids. The chain's CDR3 is CASTGHLTDTQYF. DNA of the CDR3: TGTGCCAGCACCGGACACCTCACAGATACGCAGTATTTT.